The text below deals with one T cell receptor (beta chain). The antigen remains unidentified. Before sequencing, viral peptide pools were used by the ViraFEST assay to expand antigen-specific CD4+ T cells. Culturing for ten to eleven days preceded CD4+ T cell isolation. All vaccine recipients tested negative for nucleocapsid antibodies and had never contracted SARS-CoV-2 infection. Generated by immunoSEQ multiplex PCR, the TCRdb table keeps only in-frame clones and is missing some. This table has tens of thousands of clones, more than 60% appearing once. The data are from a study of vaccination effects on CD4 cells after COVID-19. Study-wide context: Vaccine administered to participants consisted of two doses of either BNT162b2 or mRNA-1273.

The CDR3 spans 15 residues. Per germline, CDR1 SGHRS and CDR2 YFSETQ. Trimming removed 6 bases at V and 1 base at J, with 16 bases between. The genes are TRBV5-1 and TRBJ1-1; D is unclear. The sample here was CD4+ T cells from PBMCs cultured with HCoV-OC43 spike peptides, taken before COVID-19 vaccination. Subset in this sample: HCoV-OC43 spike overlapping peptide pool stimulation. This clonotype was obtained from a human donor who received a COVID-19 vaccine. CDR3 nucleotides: TGCGCCAGCAACAAAAACGTAGGGCAGAACACTGAAGCTTTCTTT. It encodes CASNKNVGQNTEAFF. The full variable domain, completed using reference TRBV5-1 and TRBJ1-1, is KAGVTQTPRYLIKTRGQQVTLSCSPISGHRSVSWYQQTPGQGLQFLFEYFSETQRNKGNFPGRFSGRQFSNSRSEMNVSTLELGDSALYLCASNKNVGQNTEAFFGQGTRLTVV.